A single sample is the source of the 13 T cell receptor beta chains below, sequenced in a study of blood T cell repertoires in COVID-19. Measured with immunoSEQ multiplex PCR; TCRdb has only the in-frame clones, and not every one. The repertoire holds 200,000 or so clones, approximately 84% seen once, with 6% to 8% in the top ten. The sequenced sample was peripheral blood. The receptor set was obtained from a human donor with acute or convalescent COVID-19. The donor label of this sample is uncertain.

CDR3 in amino acids: CASSLYGAEGQPQHF. As DNA, the CDR3 is TGTGCCAGCAGCTTATATGGGGCAGAAGGGCAGCCCCAGCATTTT. The chain is built from TRBV7-6 and TRBJ1-5; the D gene is possibly TRBD1 (5 bases). The CDR3 is made up of 15 amino acids. Trimming removed 2 bases from V and 7 bases from J, with 15 bases in between. The germline V gene encodes CDR1 SGHVS and CDR2 FNYEAQ.

The J gene is TRBJ2-1, the V gene TRBV10-3; a weak D match, TRBD2 (6 bases). There are 15 residues in the CDR3. Germline V gene lookup returns CDR1 ENHRY and CDR2 SYGVKD. Trimming cost V 2 bases and J 3 bases, with 11 bases left between them. The CDR3 here is CAISEQEGHYNEQFF. Here the CDR3 DNA reads TGTGCCATCAGTGAGCAGGAGGGGCACTACAATGAGCAGTTCTTC.

The sample holds one count of this clone. J is TRBJ1-5 and V is TRBV18; weak D call: TRBD1 (5 bases). V was cut by 2 bases and J by 7 bases, with 9 bases left in between. Germline V gives CDR1 KGHSH, CDR2 LQKENI. This CDR3 region has 13 residues. The CDR3 sequence is CASSPGGSQPQHF. The CDR3 DNA is TGTGCCAGCTCACCAGGGGGGAGCCAGCCCCAGCATTTT.

The chain is built from TRBV29-1 and TRBJ2-2, with 7 positions matching TRBD1. V lost 7 bases and J lost 5; bases outside the gene matches: 4. The CDR3 consists of 12 residues. Germline V gene sequence: CDR1 SQVTM, CDR2 ANQGSEA. The DNA for the CDR3 is TGCAGCGCCTTCAGGGGGACCGGGGAGCTGTTTTTT. It specifies CSAFRGTGELFF.

The J gene is TRBJ2-2, the V gene TRBV5-1; 10 positions match TRBD1. CDR3 length: 17 residues. V lost 4 bases to trimming and J lost 6 bases; unmatched junction nucleotides: 12. Germline loops: CDR1 SGHRS, CDR2 YFSETQ. CDR3 residues: CASSLTTGTGAAGELFF. Written as DNA, the CDR3 is TGCGCCAGCAGCCTAACTACCGGGACAGGGGCGGCCGGGGAGCTGTTTTTT.

The chain couples TRBV21-1 to TRBJ1-1; TRBD1, the table's D call, lacks a check against the DNA. TRBV21-1 is given as a pseudogene. The CDR3 has 17 amino acids. The CDR3 reads CASSRTDRGLGNTEAFF. CDR3 DNA sequence: TGTGCCAGCAGCAGAACGGACAGGGGGCTCGGGAACACTGAAGCTTTCTTT.

The chain joins TRBV27 to TRBJ2-7; 9 positions agree with TRBD1. The germline V gene has CDR1 MNHEY and CDR2 SMNVEV (reference sequence). The CDR3 is 17 residues long. V lost 0 bases and J lost 2; bases outside the gene matches: 8. The DNA for the CDR3 is TGTGCCAGCAGTTTATCGCCAGACAGGGGGTTCCCCTACGAGCAGTACTTC. Translated: CASSLSPDRGFPYEQYF.

CDR3 amino acids: CASSYSGQGGYGYTF. The CDR3 nucleotides are TGTGCCAGCAGTTACTCGGGACAGGGGGGCTATGGCTACACCTTC. V gene TRBV6-5 combines with J gene TRBJ1-2, with TRBD1 identical over 11 bases. Per germline, CDR1 MNHEY and CDR2 SVGAGI. J was trimmed by 4 bases and V by 0 bases; bases with no gene match: 1. The CDR3 contains 15 residues.

The chain couples TRBV6-2 or TRBV6-3 to TRBJ1-2; TRBD1 matches at 7 bases. The trim removed 6 bases at V and 5 bases at J, leaving 12 bases unmatched. CDR1 and CDR2 from the germline V gene are MNHEY and SVGEGT. The CDR3 runs to 15 residues. For the CDR3, the DNA is TGTGCCAGCAGCCGCGCCGGGACAGTCCAATATGGCTACACCTTC. Its protein product is CASSRAGTVQYGYTF.

This clone was seen once. The chain combines TRBV6-2 or TRBV6-3 with TRBJ1-2; D is unresolved. The CDR3 has 12 residues. Germline CDR1 MNHEY, CDR2 SVGEGT. Deletions cut 2 bases from V and 5 bases from J, with 6 bases between. This CDR3 reads CASSYGEYGYTF. In DNA, the CDR3 is TGTGCCAGCAGTTACGGGGAGTATGGCTACACCTTC.

The chain carries TRBV19 and TRBJ2-2; tentative D call: TRBD2 (5 bases). Trimming stripped 1 base from V and 8 bases from J, with 11 bases between. The CDR3 is 14 residues long. CDR1 and CDR2 from the germline V gene are LNHDA and SQIVND (reference sequence). The DNA of the CDR3 is TGTGCCAGTAGTATAGGTGGACTCGCGGGGGAGCTGTTTTTT. The encoded protein is CASSIGGLAGELFF.

This chain links TRBV18 with TRBJ2-3, with 7 nucleotides matching TRBD2. J was trimmed by 2 bases and V by 1 base; bases with no gene match: 9. Per the germline V gene, CDR1 is KGHSH and CDR2 is LQKENI. This CDR3 contains 17 residues. This CDR3 is CASSPQGAGIPTDTQYF. As DNA, the CDR3 is TGTGCCAGCTCACCACAGGGAGCGGGAATCCCCACAGATACGCAGTATTTT. The whole variable domain, filled in from reference TRBV18 and TRBJ2-3, reads NAGVMQNPRHLVRRRGQEARLRCSPMKGHSHVYWYRQLPEEGLKFMVYLQKENIIDESGMPKERFSAEFPKEGPSILRIQQVVRGDSAAYFCASSPQGAGIPTDTQYFGPGTRLTVL.

The chain is built from TRBV28 and TRBJ2-3; TRBD1 matches 8 bases. The CDR3 has 14 residues. Germline V gives CDR1 MDHEN, CDR2 SYDVKM. J lost 4 bases, V lost 5 bases, and 5 bases had no gene match. CDR3 in amino acids: CASSPGGSPDTQYF. CDR3 DNA: TGTGCCAGCAGTCCAGGGGGCTCCCCAGATACGCAGTATTTT.